Following are 6 T cell receptor beta chains from one sample sequenced in a study of T cell repertoires in cytomegalovirus infection. A single record per CDR3 protein comes from TCRdb applying MiXCR to the reads. Among tens of thousands of distinct CDR3 sequences listed, over 20% were seen once. No antigens are known for them. Sequencing used CD8+ T cells from cultured PBMCs, obtained from culture after CMV antigen stimulation. All receptors come from a human donor in good health (CMV status not recorded). Some clones in this sample may be carry-over from other donors' samples.

The rearrangement uses TRBV27 and TRBJ2-7; 8 bases line up with TRBD1. The V gene end was trimmed by 0 bases and the J gene end by 5 bases; junction bases not matched to a gene: 6. CDR1 is MNHEY and CDR2 is SMNVEV in the germline V gene (reference sequence). The CDR3 has 15 residues. The CDR3 DNA reads TGTGCCAGCAGTTTATCGGGACAGGATATCCACGAGCAGTACTTC. Translation: CASSLSGQDIHEQYF.

There are a few counts of this clonotype. The chain employs TRBV12-3 or TRBV12-4 and TRBJ2-4; possible D gene TRBD1, 5 bases. V dropped 6 bases and J dropped 0 bases, with 15 bases sitting between them. This CDR3 comprises 16 residues. Here the CDR3 DNA reads TGTGCCAGCAGCCCGACAGCCTCCCTAGCCAAAAACATTCAGTACTTC. Protein: CASSPTASLAKNIQYF.

The V call is TRBV11-1, the J call TRBJ1-2; unclear D gene. The germline gives CDR1 SGHAT, CDR2 FQDESV (reference sequence). This CDR3 contains 12 residues. The V and J ends lost 1 base and 10 bases respectively, with 10 bases between them. The CDR3 bases are TGTGCCAGCAGCTTAGGACCGGGTAACTACACCTTC. Encoded protein: CASSLGPGNYTF.

This clonotype was seen only a few times. The chain recombines TRBV12-3 or TRBV12-4 with TRBJ2-7, with 12 bases identical to TRBD2. V dropped 2 bases and J dropped 6; count of bases not matched to a gene: 8. This CDR3 has 16 amino acids. CDR3 in DNA: TGTGCCAGCAGTTTAAGTTTAAGACTAGCGGGGGCCGAGCAGTACTTC. Its translation: CASSLSLRLAGAEQYF.

V usage is TRBV7-6 and J usage is TRBJ2-3; TRBD2 matches at 7 bases. Per germline, CDR1 SGHVS and CDR2 FNYEAQ. The CDR3 extends over 15 amino acids. With 8 bases clipped from V and 5 bases from J, the junction kept 13 bases outside the gene matches. In DNA, the CDR3 is TGTGCCAGCTTCACCTGGGGAGGGCCAGGAGATACGCAGTATTTT. This translates into CASFTWGGPGDTQYF.

This chain joins TRBV18 and TRBJ1-5; 7 nucleotides line up with TRBD1. This CDR3 has 15 amino acids. Per the germline V gene, CDR1 is KGHSH and CDR2 is LQKENI. V lost 2 bases and J lost 4; bases outside the gene matches: 5. This CDR3 is CASSPRDSSNQPQHF. The CDR3 region has the DNA TGTGCCAGCTCACCAAGGGACAGCTCTAATCAGCCCCAGCATTTT.